This T cell receptor (beta chain) comes out of a study of PD-L1 blockade in urothelial cancer. Study-level background: Enrolled patients had been treated previously with 0 to 3 chemotherapy regimens. At 3 weeks after treatment start (second dose) and again at 6 weeks, blood was analyzed.

Whole-study results and caveats: When pretreatment blood TCR clonality was below the median, it predicted better survival.

This sample's time point: peripheral blood 6 weeks after treatment start. This CDR3 has 13 residues. CDR1 and CDR2 from the germline V gene are GTSNPN and SVGIG (reference sequence). The V end was cut by 2 bases, the J end by 1 base, with 8 bases between. As for this clone: Its target is not known.

Some clones are missing from TCRdb's copy, which holds only in-frame ones; the method was immunoSEQ multiplex PCR. The repertoire holds 35,000 to 40,000 clones, with approximately 86% as singletons. This chain connects TRBV30 to TRBJ1-2; no reliable D call. The sample consisted of PBMCs, taken around atezolizumab (anti-PD-L1) treatment. This sequence originates from a man in his sixties with urothelial cancer. The CDR3: CAWSPSFNYGYTF. Here the CDR3 DNA reads TGTGCCTGGAGTCCGAGTTTTAACTATGGCTACACCTTC.